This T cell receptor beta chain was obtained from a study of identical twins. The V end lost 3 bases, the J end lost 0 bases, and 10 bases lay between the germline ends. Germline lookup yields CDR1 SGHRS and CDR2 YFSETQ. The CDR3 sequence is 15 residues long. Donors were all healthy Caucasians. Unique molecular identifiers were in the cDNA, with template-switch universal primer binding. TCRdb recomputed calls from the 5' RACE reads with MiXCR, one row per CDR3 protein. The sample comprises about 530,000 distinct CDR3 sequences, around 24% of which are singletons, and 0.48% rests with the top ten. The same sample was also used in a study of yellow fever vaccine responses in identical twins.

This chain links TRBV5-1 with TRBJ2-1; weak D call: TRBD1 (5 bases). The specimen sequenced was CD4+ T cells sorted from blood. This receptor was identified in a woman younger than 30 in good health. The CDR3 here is CASSSGRVSYNEQFF. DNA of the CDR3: TGCGCCAGCAGCTCCGGCAGGGTCTCCTACAATGAGCAGTTCTTC.